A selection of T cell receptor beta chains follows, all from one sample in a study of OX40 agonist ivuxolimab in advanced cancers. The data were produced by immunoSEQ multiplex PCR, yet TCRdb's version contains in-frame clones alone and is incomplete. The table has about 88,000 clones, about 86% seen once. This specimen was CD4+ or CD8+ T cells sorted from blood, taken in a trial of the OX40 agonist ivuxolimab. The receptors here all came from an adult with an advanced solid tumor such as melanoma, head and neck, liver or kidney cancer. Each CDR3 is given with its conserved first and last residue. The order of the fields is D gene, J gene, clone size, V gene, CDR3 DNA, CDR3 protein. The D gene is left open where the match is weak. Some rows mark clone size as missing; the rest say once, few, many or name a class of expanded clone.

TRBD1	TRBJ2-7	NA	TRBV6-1	TGTGCCAGCAGTGAAGCGGGGACAGGTCTCTACGAGCAGTACTTC	CASSEAGTGLYEQYF
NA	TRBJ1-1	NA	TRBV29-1	TGCAGCGCCGCCGAGTCGGGGAACACTGAAGCTTTCTTT	CSAAESGNTEAFF
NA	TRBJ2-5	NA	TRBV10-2	TGCGCCAGCAGTGGTTCCAGGGTCCAAGAGACCCAGTACTTC	CASSGSRVQETQYF
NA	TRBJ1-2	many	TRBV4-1	TGCGCCAGCAGAGGACGGTTAGCTAACTATGGCTACACCTTC	CASRGRLANYGYTF
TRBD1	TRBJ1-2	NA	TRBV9	TGTGCCAGCAGCGTGGGACAGGGCTACGGCTACACCTTC	CASSVGQGYGYTF
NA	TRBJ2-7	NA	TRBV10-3	TGTGCCACCCTCTCGACGGGAACCTACGAGCAGTACTTC	CATLSTGTYEQYF
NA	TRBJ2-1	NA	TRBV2	TGTGCCAGCAGGGGGGTGGCCTACAATGAGCAGTTCTTC	CASRGVAYNEQFF
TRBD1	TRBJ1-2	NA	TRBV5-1	TGCGCCAGCAGCTTTGGGACAGAAGGTGGCTACACCTTC	CASSFGTEGGYTF
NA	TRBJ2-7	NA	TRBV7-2	TGTGCCAGCAGCAGAGGGGGAAAGCGGCACACCTACGAGCAGTACTTC	CASSRGGKRHTYEQYF
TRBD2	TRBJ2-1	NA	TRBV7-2	TGTGCCAGCAGCCTTAGCGGGACAAATGAGCAGTTCTTC	CASSLSGTNEQFF
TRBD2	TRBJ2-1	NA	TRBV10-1	TGCGCCAGCAGTGACCCGGGACTAGCGGTGAATGAGCAGTTCTTC	CASSDPGLAVNEQFF
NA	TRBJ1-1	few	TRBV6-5	TGTGCCAGCAGTTACTCGAGATCCGGATTTAACACTGAAGCTTTCTTT	CASSYSRSGFNTEAFF
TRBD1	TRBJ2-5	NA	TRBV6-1	TGTGCCAGCACCAGACAGGGCGGCGAGACCCAGTACTTC	CASTRQGGETQYF
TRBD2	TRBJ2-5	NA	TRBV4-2	TGTGCCAGCAGCCAAGTCAGCGGGGGAACTCAAGAGACCCAGTACTTC	CASSQVSGGTQETQYF
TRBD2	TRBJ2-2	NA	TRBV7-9	TGTGCCAGCAGCCCATCAGGACTAGTCACCGGGGAGCTGTTTTTT	CASSPSGLVTGELFF
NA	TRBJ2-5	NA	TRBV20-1	TGCAGTGCTACAACTAAAGAGACCCAGTACTTC	CSATTKETQYF
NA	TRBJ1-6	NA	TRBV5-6	TGTGCCAGCAGCTTACCCGGTAGCTATAATTCACCCCTCCACTTT	CASSLPGSYNSPLHF
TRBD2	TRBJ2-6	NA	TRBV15	TGTGCCACCAGCAGAGAGGCAGGGAGGGTCGCAGTCAACGTCCTGACTTTC	CATSREAGRVAVNVLTF
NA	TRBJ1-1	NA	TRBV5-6	TGTGCCAGCAGCCCGATTGACAGGCAGAACACTGAAGCTTTCTTT	CASSPIDRQNTEAFF
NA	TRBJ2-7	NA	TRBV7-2	TGTGCCAGCAGCTTGACAGTCGCCTCCTACGAGCAGTACTTC	CASSLTVASYEQYF
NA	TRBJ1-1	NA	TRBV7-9	TGTGCCAGCAGCTCAACAGGGTCAGCTGAAGCTTTCTTT	CASSSTGSAEAFF
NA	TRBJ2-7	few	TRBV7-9	TGTGCCAGCAGCTTATCTCCTGCAGGTTACGAGCAGTACTTC	CASSLSPAGYEQYF
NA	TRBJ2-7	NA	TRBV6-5	TGTGCCAGCAGCCCCTCAGCCTTAACCTCCTACGAGCAGTACTTC	CASSPSALTSYEQYF
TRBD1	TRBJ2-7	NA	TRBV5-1	TGCGCCAGCAGCTACGACAGGGGAGGCGACGAGCAGTACTTC	CASSYDRGGDEQYF
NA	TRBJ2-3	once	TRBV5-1	TGCGCCAGCAGCTTGGTGGGCCGGCCCGATACGCAGTATTTT	CASSLVGRPDTQYF